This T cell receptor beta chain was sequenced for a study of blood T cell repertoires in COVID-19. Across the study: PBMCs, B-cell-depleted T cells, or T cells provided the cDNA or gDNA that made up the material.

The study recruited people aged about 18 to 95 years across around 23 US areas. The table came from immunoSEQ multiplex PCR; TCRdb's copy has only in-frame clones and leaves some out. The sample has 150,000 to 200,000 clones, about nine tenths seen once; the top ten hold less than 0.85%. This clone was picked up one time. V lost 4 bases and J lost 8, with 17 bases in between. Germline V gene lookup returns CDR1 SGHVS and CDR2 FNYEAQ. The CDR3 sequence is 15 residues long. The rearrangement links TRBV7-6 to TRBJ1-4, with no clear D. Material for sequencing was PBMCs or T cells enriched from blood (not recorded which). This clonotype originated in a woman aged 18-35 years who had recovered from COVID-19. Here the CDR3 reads CASSWLGSEGEKLFF. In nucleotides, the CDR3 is TGTGCCAGCAGCTGGCTCGGGAGTGAAGGAGAAAAACTGTTTTTT.